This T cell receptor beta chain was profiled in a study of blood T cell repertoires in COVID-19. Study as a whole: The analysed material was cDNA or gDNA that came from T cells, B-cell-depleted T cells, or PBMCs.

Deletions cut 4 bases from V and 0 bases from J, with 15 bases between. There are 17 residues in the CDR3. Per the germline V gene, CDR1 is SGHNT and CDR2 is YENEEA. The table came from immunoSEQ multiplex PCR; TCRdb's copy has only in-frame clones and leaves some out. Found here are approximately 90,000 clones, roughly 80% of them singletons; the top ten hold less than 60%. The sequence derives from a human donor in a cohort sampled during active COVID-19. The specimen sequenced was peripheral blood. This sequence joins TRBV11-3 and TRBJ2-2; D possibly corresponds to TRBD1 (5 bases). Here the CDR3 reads CASSSASPGPNTGELFF. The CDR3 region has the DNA TGTGCCAGCAGCTCAGCCTCCCCAGGGCCGAACACCGGGGAGCTGTTTTTT.